What follows are 30 T cell receptor beta chains derived from one specimen sequenced in a study of blood T cells in healthy people across ages. Alongside a J-beta primer mix, a sample-barcoded 5' primer served in a second PCR lasting roughly 7 to 11 cycles. TCRdb itself ran the 5' RACE reads through MiXCR, one entry per CDR3 protein. The profile shows some 1.5 million distinct CDR3 sequences, roughly 28% of them singletons. Sequences were obtained from blood. Receptors originate from a young woman in good health.

The chain links TRBV4-1 to TRBJ2-1; D possibly matches TRBD1 or TRBD2 (7 bases each). The V and J ends lost 4 bases and 6 bases respectively, with 13 bases between them. The CDR3 consists of 14 residues. Germline CDR1 reads MGHRA; CDR2 reads YSYEKL. CDR3: CASSPQGGFNEQFF. The CDR3 DNA is TGCGCCAGCAGCCCTCAGGGGGGGTTCAATGAGCAGTTCTTC.

This clonotype was observed at least ten times. The rearrangement uses TRBV7-2 and TRBJ2-1, with D perhaps TRBD2 (6 bases). Germline CDR1 reads SGHTA; CDR2 reads FQGNSA. V lost 7 bases and J 6 bases, leaving 19 bases between the germline ends. This CDR3 has 15 residues. The CDR3 spells CASTRGGSQANEQFF. In DNA, the CDR3 is TGTGCCAGCACCCGAGGAGGGTCTCAGGCCAATGAGCAGTTCTTC. Full variable domain (remainder filled in from reference TRBV7-2 and TRBJ2-1): GAGVSQSPSNKVTEKGKDVELRCDPISGHTALYWYRQSLGQGLEFLIYFQGNSAPDKSGLPSDRFSAERTGGSVSTLTIQRTQQEDSAVYLCASTRGGSQANEQFFGPGTRLTVL.

This clonotype was seen only a few times. J is TRBJ1-5 and V is TRBV18, with unresolved D. The V end was cut by 1 base, the J end by 7 bases, with 11 bases between. CDR3 length: 14 residues. Germline loops: CDR1 KGHSH, CDR2 LQKENI. The CDR3 spells CASSPRQVGQPQHF. For the CDR3, the DNA is TGTGCCAGCTCACCACGGCAGGTCGGGCAGCCCCAGCATTTT.

This clonotype has ten or more counts. This chain joins TRBV6-6 and TRBJ1-4, with D possibly TRBD1 on 5 matching bases. The CDR3 is 15 amino acids. V gave up 3 bases and J gave up 8 bases, with 16 bases separating them. Per the germline V gene, CDR1 is MNHNY and CDR2 is SVGAGI (reference sequence). CDR3 DNA sequence: TGTGCCAGCAGTTATCGGGACCATGCGGAGGAAAAACTGTTTTTT. It codes for CASSYRDHAEEKLFF.

Note on this clonotype: The junction shows a germline mismatch at one end, possibly a read error. The chain joins TRBV2 to TRBJ2-1; 7 nucleotides agree with TRBD1. Germline V gives CDR1 SNHLY, CDR2 FYNNEI. The CDR3 covers 14 residues. CDR3 residues: CASRDSRGYNERFF. The DNA of the CDR3 is TGTGCCAGCAGAGATTCCAGGGGGTACAATGAGCGGTTCTTC.

The sample holds a few counts of this clonotype. The chain carries TRBV5-1 and TRBJ2-7, with D possibly TRBD1 on 5 matching bases. The CDR3 covers 15 residues. Germline CDR1 is SGHRS and CDR2 is YFSETQ. V was trimmed by 0 bases and J by 5 bases, leaving 15 bases between them. The CDR3, as DNA: TGCGCCAGCAGCTTGGGGGGCGGCAGGGCAAACGAGCAGTACTTC. Translation: CASSLGGGRANEQYF.

This clonotype was recorded a few times. It may be a read error: a sequence one base away is much more abundant. This sequence joins TRBV5-1 and TRBJ2-7; 7 bases are shared with TRBD2. The CDR3 has 14 residues. V shed 4 bases, J shed 3 bases, and the junction held 7 bases outside the gene matches. Germline CDR1 SGHRS, CDR2 YFSETQ. CDR3: CASSRYGGGYEQYF. The CDR3 DNA follows: TGCGCCAGCAGCCGCTATGGGGGGGGCTACGAGCAGTACTTC.

This clonotype has only a few counts. This sequence joins TRBV7-9 and TRBJ1-1, with D uncertain. Trimming removed 2 bases at V and 2 bases at J, with 12 bases between. Per the germline V gene, CDR1 is SEHNR and CDR2 is FQNEAQ (reference sequence). This CDR3 spans 15 amino acids. The CDR3 loop reads CASSLLTGVNTEAFF. The CDR3 bases are TGTGCCAGCAGCTTACTCACCGGGGTCAACACTGAAGCTTTCTTT.

This chain uses TRBV19 with TRBJ2-1; perhaps D is TRBD1 or TRBD2 (5 bases each). Trimming left V 7 bases short and J 6 bases short, with 22 bases between. The germline V gene encodes CDR1 LNHDA and CDR2 SQIVND (reference sequence). CDR3 size: 16 residues. The CDR3 DNA reads as TGTGCCAGTACCCTACCGCGAGGGGTGAGGGGCAATGAGCAGTTCTTC. Protein product: CASTLPRGVRGNEQFF.

CDR3 bases: TGTGCCAGCAGCGTAGAGATTACAGGGGCTGGGGCCAACGTCCTGACTTTC. Translating it yields CASSVEITGAGANVLTF. V is TRBV9 and J is TRBJ2-6, with 7 bases fitting TRBD1. This CDR3 is 17 amino acids long. Germline CDR1 is SGDLS and CDR2 is YYNGEE. The V gene end was trimmed by 0 bases and the J gene end by 2 bases; junction bases not matched to a gene: 5.

The chain couples TRBV6-1 to TRBJ1-1, with 12 bases matching TRBD1. Germline V gives CDR1 MNHNS, CDR2 SASEGT. V was clipped by 4 bases and J by 1 base; unmatched bases: 7. This CDR3 is 17 amino acids long. Here the CDR3 DNA reads TGTGCCAGCAGTGTAACGGGACAGGGGGCGCGGAACACTGAAGCTTTCTTT. Amino acids: CASSVTGQGARNTEAFF.

This rearrangement joins TRBV5-6 to TRBJ1-1, with D uncertain. Trimming pared 2 bases from V and 2 bases from J, leaving 10 bases between. CDR1 and CDR2 (germline): SGHDT, YYEEEE. This CDR3 is 14 amino acids long. The CDR3 nucleotides are TGTGCCAGCAGCTTACCGGACGGAAACACTGAAGCTTTCTTT. This translates into CASSLPDGNTEAFF. Supplemented by reference TRBV5-6 and TRBJ1-1, the full variable domain reads DAGVTQSPTHLIKTRGQQVTLRCSPKSGHDTVSWYQQALGQGPQFIFQYYEEEERQRGNFPDRFSGHQFPNYSSELNVNALLLGDSALYLCASSLPDGNTEAFFGQGTRLTVV.

Turning to this clonotype: This may be a read error: a much more frequent sequence differs by one nucleotide. The rearrangement uses TRBV10-3 and TRBJ2-5; no firm D call. CDR1 and CDR2 (germline): ENHRY, SYGVKD. V was clipped by 10 bases and J by 1 base, with 13 bases between them. This CDR3 region has 13 residues. The CDR3 loop reads CANSGTPQETQYF. As DNA, the CDR3 is TGTGCCAACTCAGGAACACCCCAAGAGACCCAGTACTTC.

The chain couples TRBV9 to TRBJ2-5, with 9 bases fitting TRBD1. Per germline, CDR1 SGDLS and CDR2 YYNGEE. V trimming: 3 bases; J trimming: 11 bases; junction bases outside the gene matches: 14. The length of the CDR3 is 15 residues. CDR3 in DNA: TGTGCCAGCAGCGGATGGGGGACAGGGCGCATGGAGCAGTACTTC. Its protein is CASSGWGTGRMEQYF.

This clonotype was counted a few times. The V call is TRBV12-3 or TRBV12-4, the J call TRBJ2-1, with D tentatively TRBD1 or TRBD2 (6 bases each). The V end lost 10 bases, the J end lost 6 bases, and 19 bases lay between the germline ends. The CDR3 has 14 residues. DNA for the CDR3: TGTGCCACCACGGGAGCGAGGGGGATCAATGAGCAGTTCTTC. This encodes CATTGARGINEQFF.

The CDR3 DNA is TGTGCCAGCAGCCCTAGTCAGGTATCCTACGAGCAGTACTTC. Its protein is CASSPSQVSYEQYF. The genes are TRBV7-9 and TRBJ2-7; D is undetermined. V was shortened by 5 bases and J by 1 base, with 12 bases between the two germline ends. This CDR3 comprises 14 residues. CDR1 is SEHNR, CDR2 FQNEAQ, per germline (reference sequence).

J is TRBJ1-2 and V is TRBV29-1, with 8 bases identical to TRBD1. Unmatched junction bases numbered 17, after V lost 3 bases and J lost 8 bases. The CDR3 runs 16 residues. Germline assignment: CDR1 SQVTM and CDR2 ANQGSEA. The CDR3 sequence: CSVDLPSATGVEGYTF. The CDR3 DNA follows: TGCAGCGTTGACCTCCCCTCCGCGACAGGGGTGGAGGGCTACACCTTC.

This clonotype came up many times. The chain links TRBV12-3 or TRBV12-4 to TRBJ2-7, with TRBD1 matching 10 bases. The CDR3 is 14 amino acids. V was pared by 5 bases and J by 4 bases, with 5 bases of the junction left unmatched. The CDR3 is CASSQTGGEYEQYF. CDR3 bases: TGTGCCAGCAGTCAGACAGGGGGCGAGTACGAGCAGTACTTC.

The CDR3 DNA follows: TGTGCCAGCAGCCAAGGAACAGCCCTGAACACTGAAGCTTTCTTT. This sequence encodes CASSQGTALNTEAFF. The chain carries TRBV3-1 and TRBJ1-1; D ambiguous. Per germline, CDR1 LGHDT and CDR2 YNNKEL (reference sequence). Trimming removed 1 base from V and 0 bases from J, with 9 bases in between. This CDR3 comprises 15 residues.

V gene TRBV7-9 combines with J gene TRBJ1-6; TRBD1 matches 8 bases. The CDR3 loop spans 18 amino acids. With 5 bases clipped from V and 9 bases from J, the junction kept 18 bases outside the gene matches. Germline V gene sequence: CDR1 SEHNR, CDR2 FQNEAQ (reference sequence). CDR3 sequence (DNA): TGTGCCAGCAGCCTGGAGACGCCGGGGGACAGGTTTGGTTCACCCCTCCACTTT. Its protein product is CASSLETPGDRFGSPLHF.

Many counts were recorded for this clonotype. The rearrangement joins TRBV20-1 to TRBJ1-2, with a weak D call TRBD1 (5 bases). The V end was cut by 2 bases, the J end by 4 bases, with 17 bases between. Germline V lookup: CDR1 DFQATT, CDR2 SNEGSKA (reference sequence). The CDR3 loop spans 15 amino acids. In nucleotides, the CDR3 is TGCAGTGCTAGACCCGGAGGTCAGGGTTTCTATGGCTACACCTTC. Translating it yields CSARPGGQGFYGYTF.

This clonotype was observed a handful of times. This chain links TRBV27 with TRBJ2-3; 7 bases line up with TRBD1. The trim removed 5 bases at V and 2 bases at J, leaving 10 bases unmatched. This CDR3 spans 16 amino acids. The V gene's germline CDR1 is MNHEY and CDR2 SMNVEV (reference sequence). CDR3 coding DNA: TGTGCCAGCAGTCCTCAACAGGGGTCAGACACAGATACGCAGTATTTT. This sequence encodes CASSPQQGSDTDTQYF.

This clonotype was detected many times. The chain links TRBV7-2 to TRBJ2-1, with D tentatively TRBD2 (5 bases). Germline CDR1 reads SGHTA; CDR2 reads FQGNSA. V was cut by 1 base and J by 4 bases, with 14 bases left in between. This CDR3 has 16 amino acids. As DNA, the CDR3 is TGTGCCAGCAGCTTAGTGGGGAGTGGGTCGTACAATGAGCAGTTCTTC. Protein sequence: CASSLVGSGSYNEQFF. The whole variable domain, filled in from reference TRBV7-2 and TRBJ2-1, reads GAGVSQSPSNKVTEKGKDVELRCDPISGHTALYWYRQSLGQGLEFLIYFQGNSAPDKSGLPSDRFSAERTGGSVSTLTIQRTQQEDSAVYLCASSLVGSGSYNEQFFGPGTRLTVL.

This clonotype was counted only a few times. The chain has TRBV7-2 and TRBJ2-5; D is possibly TRBD2 (6 bases). Trimming left V 1 base short and J 5 bases short, with 14 bases between. The germline V gene encodes CDR1 SGHTA and CDR2 FQGNSA. The CDR3 runs to 15 residues. The CDR3 region is CASSLGATEGETQYF. In nucleotides, the CDR3 is TGTGCCAGCAGCTTAGGAGCTACGGAGGGGGAGACCCAGTACTTC.

Concerning this clonotype: One end of the junction does not line up with germline, which may come from a read error. This chain connects TRBV7-2 to TRBJ2-6, with TRBD2 identical over 9 bases. Germline V gene lookup returns CDR1 SGHTA and CDR2 FQGNSA. The CDR3 totals 17 residues. DNA for the CDR3: TGTGCCAGCAGTTTAGCGGGAGTTGGATACGGGGCCAACGTCCTGACTTTC. Translating it yields CASSLAGVGYGANVLTF.

This clonotype was seen repeatedly, ten times or more. The chain uses TRBV28 and TRBJ2-7, with 9 bases that match TRBD1. The ends lost 5 bases at V and 5 bases at J; junction bases unmatched: 10. The CDR3 contains 15 residues. The germline V gene encodes CDR1 MDHEN and CDR2 SYDVKM. The CDR3 DNA reads as TGTGCCAGCAGTATTATGGGGACAGGGTCCCACGAGCAGTACTTC. Protein sequence: CASSIMGTGSHEQYF.

Points on this clonotype: With a much larger clone just one base away, this may be a read error. The gene calls are TRBV20-1 and TRBJ2-1, with TRBD2 matching over 7 bases. The CDR3 is 13 amino acids. CDR1 is DFQATT and CDR2 is SNEGSKA in the germline V gene (reference sequence). The CDR3 bases are TGCAGTGCTGGGCGGGGGTGGTACAATAAGCAGTTCTTC. Encoded protein: CSAGRGWYNKQFF.

This clonotype has ten or more counts. The chain employs TRBV5-1 and TRBJ2-4, with 7 bases that match TRBD1. The CDR3 is made up of 15 amino acids. The V segment lost 3 bases and the J segment 6 bases; nucleotides outside the gene matches: 9. Germline values: CDR1 SGHRS, CDR2 YFSETQ. The CDR3 spells CASSSLTGSRNIQYF. In DNA form, the CDR3 reads TGCGCCAGCAGCTCGCTGACAGGGTCGCGAAACATTCAGTACTTC.

This sequence joins TRBV27 and TRBJ1-5; possibly TRBD1 for D (6 bases). Germline V lookup: CDR1 MNHEY, CDR2 SMNVEV (reference sequence). The V end lost 8 bases, the J end lost 4 bases, and 15 bases lay between the germline ends. The CDR3 spans 14 residues. In DNA, the CDR3 is TGTGCCAGCCGACAGGTCGGTACGAATCAGCCCCAGCATTTT. It encodes CASRQVGTNQPQHF.

This clonotype has just a few counts. V is TRBV4-2 and J is TRBJ1-1; 9 bases line up with TRBD1. Germline CDR1 reads LGHNA; CDR2 reads YNFKEQ. J was trimmed by 2 bases and V by 1 base; bases with no gene match: 5. This CDR3 has 16 residues. Here the CDR3 reads CASSQGPGQGNTEAFF. The CDR3 DNA reads as TGTGCCAGCAGCCAAGGTCCGGGACAGGGCAACACTGAAGCTTTCTTT.